These 24 T cell receptor beta chains share one sample of origin, sequenced in a study of cytomegalovirus exposure and HLA in healthy donors. PCR was performed using 60 Vbeta and 13 Jbeta primers. Sequenced by immunoSEQ multiplex PCR; TCRdb stores in-frame clones only, minus some. The data contain 60,000 to 70,000 clones, approximately 80% of them singletons. Sequencing was done on a sample of PBMCs. The source is a man younger than 35 in good health and CMV-seropositive.

The rearrangement joins TRBV28 to TRBJ1-2; no reliable D call. CDR1 and CDR2 from the germline V gene are MDHEN and SYDVKM. The germline V and J ends were trimmed by 2 bases and 4 bases, with 8 bases remaining between them. This CDR3 has 13 residues. CDR3: CASSLGQVYGYTF. The CDR3, as DNA: TGTGCCAGCAGTTTAGGGCAAGTCTATGGCTACACCTTC.

In this sample, this clone turned up a few times. The chain has TRBV5-1 and TRBJ2-3; TRBD1 might be the D (6 bases). The CDR3 length is 13 residues. Germline lookup yields CDR1 SGHRS and CDR2 YFSETQ. Trimming took off 4 bases at V and 0 bases at J, with 6 bases between the two ends. CDR3 region: CASSGTSTDTQYF. In nucleotides, the CDR3 is TGCGCCAGCAGCGGGACAAGCACAGATACGCAGTATTTT.

This clone was seen more than once but under ten times. CDR3 amino acids: CAWTGQVPPLHF. CDR3 DNA: TGTGCCTGGACAGGGCAGGTCCCACCCCTCCACTTT. This rearrangement joins TRBV30 to TRBJ1-6, with D maybe TRBD1 (5 bases). CDR3 length: 12 residues. V was pared by 4 bases and J by 11 bases, with 12 bases between. Germline V gene sequence: CDR1 GTSNPN, CDR2 SVGIG (reference sequence).

The rearrangement joins TRBV6-4 to TRBJ2-1, with 14 positions matching TRBD2. CDR1 is MRHNA and CDR2 is SNTAGT in the germline V gene. The CDR3 is 15 residues long. Trimming took 4 bases from V and 6 from J; bases not matched to a gene: 2. The CDR3 loop reads CASSAGTSGGNEQFF. CDR3 nucleotide sequence: TGTGCCAGCAGTGCCGGGACTAGCGGGGGCAATGAGCAGTTCTTC.

This clone was seen a handful of times. This chain links TRBV6-5 with TRBJ2-5; 9 bases are shared with TRBD2. In germline, CDR1 is MNHEY, CDR2 SVGAGI. After removal of 6 bases from V and 5 bases from J, the junction contained 10 bases not matched to a gene. The CDR3 sequence is 15 residues long. The CDR3 DNA is TGTGCCAGCAGCCCACCAGCGGGGGGAGGCGAGACCCAGTACTTC. Its protein is CASSPPAGGGETQYF.

This chain joins TRBV20-1 and TRBJ1-1; no definite D call. V lost 6 bases, J lost 1 base, and 6 bases lay in between. Germline lookup yields CDR1 DFQATT and CDR2 SNEGSKA (reference sequence). The CDR3 is 11 residues long. This chain's CDR3 is CSAPENTEAFF. The CDR3 DNA reads as TGCAGTGCCCCAGAGAACACTGAAGCTTTCTTT.

Turning to this clone: Other DNA sequences in this sample translate to the same CDR3. The genes are TRBV30 and TRBJ1-1, with D uncertain. The CDR3 runs 12 residues. Germline loops: CDR1 GTSNPN, CDR2 SVGIG (reference sequence). Trimming removed 6 bases at V and 6 bases at J, with 14 bases between. The CDR3 sequence is CACNPNGAEAFF. The CDR3 nucleotides read TGTGCCTGCAACCCTAACGGAGCTGAAGCTTTCTTT.

The chain joins TRBV10-1 to TRBJ1-5, with unresolved D. V was trimmed by 3 bases and J by 5 bases, leaving 5 bases between them. CDR1 and CDR2 (germline): WNHNN, SYGVQD (reference sequence). This CDR3 has 12 amino acids. Here the CDR3 reads CASSELYQPQHF. CDR3 bases: TGCGCCAGCAGTGAACTATATCAGCCCCAGCATTTT.

CDR3 residues: CASSVYGGASSVYNEQFF. CDR3 nucleotides: TGTGCCAGCAGTGTTTACGGGGGGGCCAGTTCAGTATACAATGAGCAGTTCTTC. The chain employs TRBV6-4 and TRBJ2-1, with 8 bases identical to TRBD2. CDR3 size: 18 residues. V was clipped by 4 bases and J by 4 bases; unmatched bases: 15. Germline lookup yields CDR1 MRHNA and CDR2 SNTAGT.

A single count supports this clone. The gene calls are TRBV2 and TRBJ1-2; 7 bases are a match to TRBD1. Trimming cost V 4 bases and J 2 bases; bases outside gene matches: 1. Germline V gives CDR1 SNHLY, CDR2 FYNNEI. The CDR3 consists of 13 residues. The CDR3 sequence is CASSGQGNYGYTF. Here the CDR3 DNA reads TGTGCCAGCAGTGGACAGGGAAACTATGGCTACACCTTC.

The chain combines TRBV30 with TRBJ1-2, with unresolved D. V lost 2 bases, J lost 8 bases, and 18 bases lay in between. Germline V gives CDR1 GTSNPN, CDR2 SVGIG (reference sequence). This CDR3 has 14 amino acids. CDR3 sequence reads: CAWSHTRRQDGYTF. Written as DNA, the CDR3 is TGTGCCTGGAGTCACACCCGCAGACAAGACGGCTACACCTTC. The variable domain in full, with the rest retrieved from reference TRBV30 and TRBJ1-2, is SQTIHQWPATLVQPVGSPLSLECTVEGTSNPNLYWYRQAAGRGLQLLFYSVGIGQISSEVPQNLSASRPQDRQFILSSKKLLLSDSGFYLCAWSHTRRQDGYTFGSGTRLTVV.

This clone was recorded a few times. This chain joins TRBV30 and TRBJ1-5, with 9 positions matching TRBD1. The V segment lost 1 base and the J segment 5 bases; nucleotides outside the gene matches: 0. The CDR3 sequence is 13 residues long. In germline, CDR1 is GTSNPN, CDR2 SVGIG (reference sequence). In DNA form, the CDR3 reads TGTGCCTGGAGTGGGACAGGGGATCAGCCCCAGCATTTT. Its translation is CAWSGTGDQPQHF. The whole variable domain, remainder taken from reference TRBV30 and TRBJ1-5, is SQTIHQWPATLVQPVGSPLSLECTVEGTSNPNLYWYRQAAGRGLQLLFYSVGIGQISSEVPQNLSASRPQDRQFILSSKKLLLSDSGFYLCAWSGTGDQPQHFGDGTRLSIL.

The genes are TRBV2 and TRBJ2-7; 7 bases agree with TRBD2. Germline loops: CDR1 SNHLY, CDR2 FYNNEI. V trimming: 1 base; J trimming: 5 bases; junction bases outside the gene matches: 8. The CDR3 has 15 amino acids. CDR3 sequence (DNA): TGTGCCAGCAGTGAAGACCCGGGACTACCCAACGAGCAGTACTTC. Amino acid sequence: CASSEDPGLPNEQYF. The entire variable domain, with the rest obtained from reference TRBV2 and TRBJ2-7, is as follows: EPEVTQTPSHQVTQMGQEVILRCVPISNHLYFYWYRQILGQKVEFLVSFYNNEISEKSEIFDDQFSVERPDGSNFTLKIRSTKLEDSAMYFCASSEDPGLPNEQYFGPGTRLTVT.

This clone was picked up a small number of times. V and J are TRBV25-1 and TRBJ1-1; tentatively, D is TRBD1 (6 bases). Deletions cut 5 bases from V and 3 bases from J, with 10 bases between. The CDR3 covers 13 residues. The germline CDR1 and CDR2 sequences are MGHDK and SYGVNS. This CDR3 reads CASSSTGYTEAFF. CDR3 in DNA: TGTGCCAGCAGTTCGACAGGTTACACTGAAGCTTTCTTT.

CDR3 protein: CASSQVSVASGNTIYF. DNA for the CDR3: TGCGCCAGCAGCCAAGTGTCAGTAGCCTCTGGAAACACCATATATTTT. J is TRBJ1-3 and V is TRBV4-1; D gene unclear. CDR3 length equals 16 residues. The germline CDR1 and CDR2 sequences are MGHRA and YSYEKL. Trimming removed 1 base from V and 0 bases from J, with 10 bases in between.

The chain couples TRBV6-5 to TRBJ2-7; TRBD2 agrees at 10 bases. The V segment lost 2 bases and the J segment 4 bases; nucleotides outside the gene matches: 2. This CDR3 spans 14 amino acids. CDR1 is MNHEY, CDR2 SVGAGI, per germline. CDR3 protein: CASSYASGSYEQYF. CDR3 nucleotide sequence: TGTGCCAGCAGTTACGCTAGCGGGAGTTACGAGCAGTACTTC.

The chain links TRBV7-3 to TRBJ2-1; D possibly corresponds to TRBD2 (5 bases). Germline assignment: CDR1 SGHTA and CDR2 FQGTGA. This CDR3 is built from 14 residues. V was shortened by 4 bases and J by 5 bases, with 12 bases between the two germline ends. CDR3: CASSSEVGDNEQFF. CDR3 sequence (DNA): TGTGCCAGCAGCTCAGAGGTCGGGGACAATGAGCAGTTCTTC.

J is TRBJ1-3 and V is TRBV6-5, with a possible D match to TRBD1 (5 bases). Germline V lookup: CDR1 MNHEY, CDR2 SVGAGI. The CDR3 runs 15 residues. Trimming pared 2 bases from V and 1 base from J, leaving 9 bases between. The CDR3 DNA is TGTGCCAGCAGTTACGAAGCAGGGTCTGGAAACACCATATATTTT. It translates to CASSYEAGSGNTIYF.

The chain employs TRBV11-2 and TRBJ2-1, with TRBD2 identical over 7 bases. With 5 bases clipped from V and 10 bases from J, the junction kept 8 bases outside the gene matches. CDR3 length: 13 amino acids. Germline CDR1 SGHAT, CDR2 FQNNGV. Here the CDR3 DNA reads TGTGCCAGCAGCCCACGACTAGCCTGGGAGCAGTTCTTC. This translates into CASSPRLAWEQFF.

J is TRBJ1-2 and V is TRBV19, with unresolved D. CDR1 and CDR2 from the germline V gene are LNHDA and SQIVND (reference sequence). The CDR3 consists of 14 residues. V shed 6 bases and J shed 4 bases, with 15 bases lying between them. This chain's CDR3 is CASSPGRGSYGYTF. The CDR3 DNA sequence: TGTGCCAGTAGCCCTGGGAGAGGAAGCTATGGCTACACCTTC.

V gene TRBV4-2 combines with J gene TRBJ2-5; weak D call: TRBD1 (6 bases). The CDR3 consists of 16 residues. V lost 2 bases to trimming and J lost 5 bases, with 18 bases between them. Germline V gives CDR1 LGHNA, CDR2 YNFKEQ. CDR3 nucleotide sequence: TGTGCCAGCAGCCAAAATCCCGGACTGGGGGCCGAGACCCAGTACTTC. Translating gives CASSQNPGLGAETQYF.

This clone was detected a few times. CDR3: CASSQEPGAGEYNEQFF. In nucleotides, the CDR3 is TGCGCCAGCAGCCAAGAACCGGGAGCGGGGGAGTACAATGAGCAGTTCTTC. The chain has TRBV4-1 and TRBJ2-1, with TRBD2 matching over 8 bases. Germline assignment: CDR1 MGHRA and CDR2 YSYEKL. The CDR3 is 17 amino acids. The V gene end was trimmed by 0 bases and the J gene end by 4 bases; junction bases not matched to a gene: 8.

The V and J genes are TRBV11-2 and TRBJ1-1; 7 nucleotides agree with TRBD1. The V and J ends lost 4 bases and 3 bases, in that order; junction bases with no gene match: 5. CDR1 and CDR2 (germline): SGHAT, FQNNGV. There are 14 residues in the CDR3. In DNA, the CDR3 is TGTGCCAGCAGCTATACTACAGGGGACACTGAAGCTTTCTTT. This sequence encodes CASSYTTGDTEAFF.

This clone is a singleton in its sample. This rearrangement joins TRBV28 to TRBJ1-2; the D is unclear. Looked up from germline, CDR1 is MDHEN and CDR2 is SYDVKM. The CDR3 extends over 11 amino acids. The ends were cut back, 5 bases at V and 8 bases at J, with 9 bases in the middle. The CDR3 region has the DNA TGTGCCAGCAGTCGGTCCAAGGGCTACACCTTC. It translates to CASSRSKGYTF.